The 18 T cell receptor beta chains below were found in one sample sequenced in a study of cytomegalovirus exposure and HLA in healthy donors. The study ran its PCR with 60 Vbeta and 13 Jbeta primers. The protocol was immunoSEQ multiplex PCR, while the TCRdb copy is restricted to in-frame clones and leaves out a portion. The sample holds around 64,000 clones, about 80% seen once. The material sequenced was PBMCs. The origin of the receptors is a man younger than 35 in good health and CMV-seropositive.

This clone occurred once. The chain carries TRBV30 and TRBJ1-4; D unclear. This CDR3 has 14 amino acids. V lost 2 bases, J lost 1 base, and 8 bases lay in between. The V gene's germline CDR1 is GTSNPN and CDR2 SVGIG (reference sequence). CDR3 DNA sequence: TGTGCCTGGAGTTCGAGAGAAACTAATGAAAAACTGTTTTTT. Translating gives CAWSSRETNEKLFF.

The J gene is TRBJ2-3, the V gene TRBV10-2, with D perhaps TRBD2 (5 bases). CDR3 length: 14 amino acids. V lost 5 bases to trimming and J lost 4 bases, with 13 bases between them. From germline, CDR1 is WSHSY and CDR2 SAAADI. The CDR3 here is CASSSALAADTQYF. The CDR3, as DNA: TGCGCCAGCAGTTCAGCTCTAGCCGCAGATACGCAGTATTTT.

The chain combines TRBV29-1 with TRBJ2-7; 7 bases fit TRBD2. The germline gives CDR1 SQVTM, CDR2 ANQGSEA. This CDR3 contains 12 residues. V trimming: 2 bases; J trimming: 5 bases; junction bases outside the gene matches: 3. The CDR3 nucleotides read TGCAGCGTTGAATGGGAGGGCAACGAGCAGTACTTC. The encoded protein is CSVEWEGNEQYF.

The V and J genes are TRBV6-1 and TRBJ1-1; 9 bases align to TRBD1. The CDR3 runs 14 residues. Germline V gene lookup returns CDR1 MNHNS and CDR2 SASEGT. Trimming cost V 6 bases and J 3 bases; bases outside gene matches: 5. CDR3 amino acids: CASRNDRGDTEAFF. As DNA, the CDR3 is TGTGCCAGCAGGAACGACAGGGGGGACACTGAAGCTTTCTTT.

This clone was counted between two and nine times. V gene TRBV6-4 combines with J gene TRBJ1-1; no clear D gene. The V gene's germline CDR1 is MRHNA and CDR2 SNTAGT. The CDR3 sequence is 14 residues long. Trimming shortened V by 6 bases and J by 5 bases, and 16 bases separated the two germline ends. The CDR3 loop reads CASRDHSIGTEAFF. The CDR3 DNA is TGTGCCAGCAGGGATCACAGCATTGGGACTGAAGCTTTCTTT.

The chain uses TRBV11-1 and TRBJ1-2; possibly TRBD1 for D (5 bases). Germline lookup yields CDR1 SGHAT and CDR2 FQDESV (reference sequence). Trimming cost V 5 bases and J 8 bases, with 18 bases left between them. CDR3 length: 14 residues. CDR3 bases: TGTGCCAGCAGCGCCGGGCCTGGGGCCGTAGGCTACACCTTC. Amino acids: CASSAGPGAVGYTF. Combining the CDR3 with reference TRBV11-1 and TRBJ1-2 gives the whole variable domain EAEVAQSPRYKITEKSQAVAFWCDPISGHATLYWYRQILGQGPELLVQFQDESVVDDSQLPKDRFSAERLKGVDSTLKIQPAELGDSAMYLCASSAGPGAVGYTFGSGTRLTVV.

This clone showed up just once. V and J are TRBV6-1 and TRBJ2-5; D unresolved. This CDR3 has 13 residues. V gave up 6 bases and J gave up 1 base, with 9 bases separating them. The germline gives CDR1 MNHNS, CDR2 SASEGT. The CDR3 sequence: CASSPRSQETQYF. Written as DNA, the CDR3 is TGTGCCAGCAGCCCCAGGTCCCAAGAGACCCAGTACTTC.

DNA for the CDR3: TGCAGCGTTGACCCTAACAGGGGAGGTGGCTACACCTTC. Translation: CSVDPNRGGGYTF. The V gene is TRBV29-1, the J gene TRBJ1-2, with 7 bases identical to TRBD1. The CDR3 runs to 13 residues. V shed 3 bases, J shed 7 bases, and the junction held 8 bases outside the gene matches. Germline-derived CDR1 and CDR2 are SQVTM and ANQGSEA.

This chain joins TRBV5-1 and TRBJ1-1; no firm D call. Germline-derived CDR1 and CDR2 are SGHRS and YFSETQ. Between the trimmed V and J ends, which lost 3 bases and 2 bases, there was a span of 8 bases. The CDR3 spans 13 residues. This chain's CDR3 is CASSSDLNTEAFF. The DNA of the CDR3 is TGCGCCAGCAGCTCCGACTTAAACACTGAAGCTTTCTTT.

The sample holds a few counts of this clone. V usage is TRBV18 and J usage is TRBJ2-7; 9 nucleotides match TRBD1. V shed 0 bases and J 3 bases; nucleotides not matched to a gene: 3. The CDR3 runs to 15 residues. Germline V gives CDR1 KGHSH, CDR2 LQKENI. CDR3 sequence (DNA): TGTGCCAGCTCACCACCACAGGGGGCAAGCTACGAGCAGTACTTC. Translating it yields CASSPPQGASYEQYF.

V usage is TRBV6-5 and J usage is TRBJ1-2; no clear D gene. Trimming left V 0 bases short and J 8 bases short, with 16 bases between. This CDR3 is 15 amino acids long. The V gene's germline CDR1 is MNHEY and CDR2 SVGAGI. Here the CDR3 reads CASSYSNPALGGYTF. The CDR3 DNA reads as TGTGCCAGCAGTTACTCGAATCCGGCTTTGGGCGGCTACACCTTC.

The chain employs TRBV10-2 and TRBJ1-5; D gene ambiguous. The CDR3 totals 15 residues. Germline CDR1 is WSHSY and CDR2 is SAAADI. V gave up 3 bases and J gave up 0 bases, with 9 bases separating them. The CDR3 DNA follows: TGCGCCAGCAGTGAATTGAGAAATAGCAATCAGCCCCAGCATTTT. Translation gives CASSELRNSNQPQHF.

The chain uses TRBV9 and TRBJ2-3; possible D gene TRBD2, 5 bases. Germline V gene lookup returns CDR1 SGDLS and CDR2 YYNGEE. The CDR3 is made up of 15 amino acids. V lost 4 bases and J 2 bases, leaving 14 bases between the germline ends. The CDR3 loop is CASSRGPGHTDTQYF. The DNA of the CDR3 is TGTGCCAGCAGCCGCGGGCCCGGCCACACAGATACGCAGTATTTT. The full variable domain, completed using reference TRBV9 and TRBJ2-3, is DSGVTQTPKHLITATGQRVTLRCSPRSGDLSVYWYQQSLDQGLQFLIQYYNGEERAKGNILERFSAQQFPDLHSELNLSSLELGDSALYFCASSRGPGHTDTQYFGPGTRLTVL.

The chain combines TRBV4-1 with TRBJ2-2; D perhaps matches TRBD2 (6 bases). V gave up 4 bases and J gave up 6 bases, with 9 bases separating them. Germline CDR1 reads MGHRA; CDR2 reads YSYEKL. The CDR3 is 13 amino acids. The CDR3 loop is CASSPIAAGELFF. CDR3 bases: TGCGCCAGCAGCCCCATAGCGGCCGGGGAGCTGTTTTTT.

The rearrangement uses TRBV18 and TRBJ1-1, with TRBD1 identical over 9 bases. Trimming removed 6 bases from V and 7 bases from J; junction bases left unmatched: 9. There are 14 residues in the CDR3. Germline CDR1 and CDR2: KGHSH and LQKENI. In DNA form, the CDR3 reads TGTGCCAGCTCTTTACCCGGGGGACAGGGTGAAGCTTTCTTT. It translates to CASSLPGGQGEAFF.

The J gene is TRBJ2-2, the V gene TRBV14; D gene ambiguous. Germline CDR1 reads SGHDN; CDR2 reads FVKESK. The V gene lost 1 base and the J gene lost 7 bases, with 10 bases spanning the gap. The CDR3 contains 14 residues. CDR3 bases: TGTGCCAGCAGCCAAGGAATGGCTGACGGGGAGCTGTTTTTT. Its translation: CASSQGMADGELFF.

Details on this clone: The sample holds other DNA sequences that translate to the same CDR3. The chain carries TRBV19 and TRBJ1-5; D is unresolved. Trimming took 3 bases from V and 7 from J, leaving 10 bases between them. The germline gives CDR1 LNHDA, CDR2 SQIVND (reference sequence). The CDR3 is made up of 13 amino acids. This CDR3 reads CASSIGEEQPQHF. The CDR3 nucleotides read TGTGCCAGTAGTATCGGGGAGGAGCAGCCCCAGCATTTT. Complete variable domain (other parts from reference TRBV19 and TRBJ1-5): DGGITQSPKYLFRKEGQNVTLSCEQNLNHDAMYWYRQDPGQGLRLIYYSQIVNDFQKGDIAEGYSVSREKKESFPLTVTSAQKNPTAFYLCASSIGEEQPQHFGDGTRLSIL.

The rearrangement uses TRBV27 and TRBJ1-6, with 10 positions matching TRBD1. CDR1 and CDR2 (germline): MNHEY, SMNVEV (reference sequence). CDR3 length: 15 amino acids. V was clipped by 7 bases and J by 7 bases; unmatched bases: 7. CDR3 coding DNA: TGTGCCAGCACCTTAGACAGGGGGCGGAATTCACCCCTCCACTTT. This sequence encodes CASTLDRGRNSPLHF.